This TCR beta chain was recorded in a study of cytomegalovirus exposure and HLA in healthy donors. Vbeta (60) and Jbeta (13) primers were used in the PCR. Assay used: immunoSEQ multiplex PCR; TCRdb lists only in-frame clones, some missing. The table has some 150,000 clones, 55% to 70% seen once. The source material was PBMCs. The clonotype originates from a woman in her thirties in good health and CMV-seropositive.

The CDR3 nucleotides read TGTGCCAGCAGCGGAGACAGGGGGAGCAATCAGCCCCAGCATTTT. It specifies CASSGDRGSNQPQHF. The genes are TRBV21-1 and TRBJ1-5; the table names TRBD1, a call not compared with the DNA. TRBV21-1 is tagged as a pseudogene. This CDR3 contains 15 residues.